This T cell receptor beta chain is from a study of CD8 T cells in ankylosing spondylitis. Study-wide results and limits: Earlier reports found some motif variants in synovial fluid and blood in reactive arthritis. Apparently characteristic of ankylosing spondylitis blood was a TCR beta motif (about 8 highly homologous variants).

Each TCR beta library was made by quantitative 5'-RACE that incorporated molecular barcodes. TCRdb reprocessed the 5' RACE reads with MiXCR, giving one entry per CDR3 protein. The sample includes approximately 150,000 distinct CDR3 sequences, about a sixth of them seen just once. This clonotype was observed a few times. Its matching antigen is unknown. Trimming removed 6 bases from V and 2 bases from J; junction bases left unmatched: 13. The CDR3 has 17 residues. In germline, CDR1 is ENHRY, CDR2 SYGVKD. This receptor was identified in a male donor with ankylosing spondylitis. Sequenced input: blood, either unsorted or a sorted T cell fraction (not recorded which). This chain connects TRBV10-3 to TRBJ2-1; 7 bases match TRBD1. This chain's CDR3 is CAISPGNRGTAYNEQFF. CDR3 DNA sequence: TGTGCCATCAGCCCCGGGAACAGGGGAACGGCCTACAATGAGCAGTTCTTC.